This T cell receptor beta chain appears in the sequencing data of a study of T-cell reconstitution after alpha-beta-depleted transplantation in children (dated by TCRdb to the mid-2010s). Context from the whole study: Using TCR repertoire profiling, the study followed T-cell immune reconstitution in a quantitative way in children after TCRalphabeta/CD19-depleted allogeneic hematopoietic cell transplantation.

With respect to this clonotype: Its recognized antigen is unknown. One base away there is no much larger clone; base qualities are not given.

Preparation of the library involved PCR. The sequencer listed for this sample is Illumina HiSeq 2500. Molecular barcoding was employed in the preparation of TCR libraries, with unique molecular identifiers being used to normalize TCRbeta repertoire quantification. TCRdb took the public reads, trimmed them with fastp at Q25, ran MiXCR for clone calling and kept in-frame beta chains. Identical CDR3 protein sequences are pooled into one entry, listed with their most common genes and DNA. The sample table records about 200,000 distinct CDR3 sequences; approximately 8.4% of these occur just once. The leading ten clones occupy under 40% of the sample. Per the publication, the treatment or condition label means: allogeneic hematopoietic cell transplantation with graft depleted of TCRalphabeta T cells and CD19 B cells. Transplant recipients were children who received TCRalphabeta/CD19-depleted allogeneic hematopoietic cell grafts.

From the germline V gene, CDR1 is SGHRS and CDR2 is YFSETQ. Cut back by 0 bases and 8 bases, the V and J ends lie 8 bases apart. From the cysteine up to the phenylalanine, the CDR3 has a length of 12 residues. Only the CDR3 part of the read is kept: 36 bases, read in frame from the first base. General findings and caveats noted by the study authors: Apparently early alphabetaT-cell count recovery about two months after transplant reportedly relied on only several hundred rapidly expanded clones derived from non-depleted graft cells. The frequencies of hyperexpanded clones fell over the following months, and after one year, T-cell counts and TCRbeta diversity were mostly attributed to newly produced T cells. In some patients, the high TCRbeta diversity seen at day 60 was put down to recipient T cells and intrathymic progenitors that had survived conditioning.

The TCR sequence derives from a male patient under 10 years old who had a stem cell transplant for acute myeloid leukemia, so the T cells may come from the graft donor. The sequencing here drew on PBMCs, mostly from graft donor cells, taken 360 days after TCRalphabeta/CD19-depleted stem cell transplant. The chain is encoded by TRBV5-1 joined to TRBJ1-2, with the D segment identity uncertain. The CDR3 in this case is CASSLGVKGYTF. In nucleotide form, the sequence is TGCGCCAGCAGCTTGGGGGTGAAGGGCTACACCTTC.